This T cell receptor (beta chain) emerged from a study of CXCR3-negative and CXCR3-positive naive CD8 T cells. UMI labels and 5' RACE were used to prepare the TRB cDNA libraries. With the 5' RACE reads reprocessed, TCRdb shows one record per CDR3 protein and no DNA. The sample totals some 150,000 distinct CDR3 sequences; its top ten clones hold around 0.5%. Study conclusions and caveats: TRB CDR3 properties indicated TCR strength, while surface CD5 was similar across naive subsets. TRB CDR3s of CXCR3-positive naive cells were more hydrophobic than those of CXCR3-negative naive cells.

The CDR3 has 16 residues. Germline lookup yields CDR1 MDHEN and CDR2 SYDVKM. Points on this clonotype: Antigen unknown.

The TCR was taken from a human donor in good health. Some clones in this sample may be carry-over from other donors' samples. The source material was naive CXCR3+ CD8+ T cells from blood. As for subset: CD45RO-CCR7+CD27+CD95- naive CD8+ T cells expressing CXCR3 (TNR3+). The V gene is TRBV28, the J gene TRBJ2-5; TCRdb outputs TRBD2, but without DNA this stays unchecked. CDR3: CASSPRLAGGEETQYF.